The T cell receptor beta chain under discussion was sequenced for a study of CD8 T cells in Susac syndrome. Overall study context: At the time their blood was drawn, patients with Susac syndrome were either therapy-naive, on corticosteroids (with some of them also receiving intravenous immunoglobulin), or on intravenous immunoglobulin alone. Study findings and constraints: Clonal expansion of Susac CD8+ cells peaked in TEMRA cells, and it also peaked in active patients.

Bulk CD8+ and CD4+ cells came from magnetic negative isolation; CD8+ TEMRA by FACS. The V gene lost 2 bases and the J gene lost 7 bases, with 20 bases spanning the gap. Germline V CDR1 and CDR2: DFQATT, SNEGSKA (reference sequence). This CDR3 region has 16 residues. Concerning this clonotype itself: Its specificity is not known.

Random-hexamer reverse transcription was applied to about 0.5 to 1 ug RNA. It was immunoSEQ multiplex PCR that amplified TCR beta CDR3 across 54 Vbeta and 13 Jbeta. TCRdb passed the immunoSEQ multiplex PCR reads through MiXCR, listing each CDR3 protein once. Here the sample spans roughly 100,000 distinct CDR3 sequences, around 94% being singletons. Sequencing was done on a sample of CD8+ T cells from PBMCs. This TCR was sampled from a human donor with Susac syndrome. The chain joins TRBV20-1 to TRBJ2-2, with D possibly being TRBD2 (7 bases). The CDR3 spells CSARPKHQGRGGELFF. The DNA of the CDR3 is TGCAGTGCTAGACCGAAGCATCAGGGGAGGGGCGGGGAGCTGTTTTTT.